Following are 9 T cell receptor beta chains from one sample sequenced in a study of regulatory and conventional T cells in breast cancer. TCRdb fed the PCR reads into MiXCR, producing one record per CDR3 protein. The table shows about 10,000 distinct CDR3 sequences, with roughly 34% occurring only once. The specimen was conventional T cells from blood. The source is a male donor in good health.

This clonotype was picked up a small number of times. The rearrangement uses TRBV20-1 and TRBJ1-5, with 9 bases lining up with TRBD1. The junction had 13 bases not matched to a gene; V was cut back by 3 bases and J by 7 bases. The CDR3 runs 16 residues. Looked up from germline, CDR1 is DFQATT and CDR2 is SNEGSKA (reference sequence). The DNA of the CDR3 is TGCAGTGCTAGTGAACAACCGGACAGGGGACGGCAGCCCCAGCATTTT. Translated: CSASEQPDRGRQPQHF.

This clonotype was counted only a few times. The V and J genes are TRBV7-9 and TRBJ2-1, with TRBD2 matching 10 bases. With 1 base clipped from V and 9 bases from J, the junction kept 9 bases outside the gene matches. There are 16 residues in the CDR3. Germline loops: CDR1 SEHNR, CDR2 FQNEAQ (reference sequence). Here the CDR3 reads CASSLVTSGINGEQFF. The CDR3 DNA follows: TGTGCCAGCAGCTTAGTCACTAGCGGGATCAACGGTGAGCAGTTCTTC.

Of note for this clonotype: One end of the junction is discordant with germline, which a read error may explain. The J gene is TRBJ2-7, the V gene TRBV12-3 or TRBV12-4; 10 nucleotides line up with TRBD2. This CDR3 region has 14 residues. The CDR3 region has the DNA TGTGCCGGCAGCCCGAAGCGGGGGGGCTACGAGCAGTACTTC. It is translated as CAGSPKRGGYEQYF.

Only a few counts were recorded for this clonotype. The V gene is TRBV28, the J gene TRBJ2-1, with 9 bases aligning to TRBD1. Germline CDR1 is MDHEN and CDR2 is SYDVKM. The CDR3 runs 14 residues. With 7 bases clipped from V and 5 bases from J, the junction kept 6 bases outside the gene matches. The CDR3 loop is CASINRGPHNEQFF. In DNA form, the CDR3 reads TGTGCCAGCATTAACAGGGGGCCACACAATGAGCAGTTCTTC.

By share, this clonotype counts as large. This sequence joins TRBV15 and TRBJ1-5; no definite D call. Trimming shortened V by 3 bases and J by 0 bases, and 12 bases separated the two germline ends. From germline, CDR1 is LNHNV and CDR2 YYDKDF (reference sequence). The CDR3 is 16 residues long. The CDR3 loop reads CATSRGSAASNQPQHF. The CDR3 DNA reads as TGTGCCACCAGCAGGGGATCGGCGGCTAGCAATCAGCCCCAGCATTTT.

V and J are TRBV12-3 or TRBV12-4 and TRBJ2-1, with TRBD2 as a possible D gene (5 bases). Trimming left V 5 bases short and J 2 bases short, with 13 bases between. The CDR3 has 15 residues. The CDR3 DNA reads as TGTGCCAGCAGTCGTCCGGGGAGCGCCTACAATGAGCAGTTCTTC. This sequence encodes CASSRPGSAYNEQFF.

There are a few counts of this clonotype. V and J are TRBV7-2 and TRBJ2-5, with D perhaps TRBD1 (6 bases). CDR1 SGHTA and CDR2 FQGNSA come from the germline V gene. This CDR3 comprises 14 residues. The V end lost 1 base, the J end lost 5 bases, and 11 bases lay between the germline ends. The CDR3 nucleotides are TGTGCCAGCAGCTTAGGCGGTGGGGGCGAGACCCAGTACTTC. This translates into CASSLGGGGETQYF.

This clonotype appeared a few times. The chain couples TRBV30 to TRBJ2-3; the match to TRBD1 covers 9 bases. The CDR3 is made up of 14 amino acids. V shed 5 bases and J 4 bases; nucleotides not matched to a gene: 7. Germline values: CDR1 GTSNPN, CDR2 SVGIG (reference sequence). The CDR3, as DNA: TGTGCCTGGTCAACAGGGGGCGCATCAGATACGCAGTATTTT. This gives the protein CAWSTGGASDTQYF.

This chain uses TRBV7-9 with TRBJ2-3, with D possibly being TRBD1 (7 bases). This CDR3 region has 14 residues. Germline-derived CDR1 and CDR2 are SEHNR and FQNEAQ (reference sequence). Trimming pared 3 bases from V and 5 bases from J, leaving 12 bases between. For the CDR3, the DNA is TGTGCCAGCAGCTTTACAGGGGAGGAAGATACGCAGTATTTT. Its translation is CASSFTGEEDTQYF.